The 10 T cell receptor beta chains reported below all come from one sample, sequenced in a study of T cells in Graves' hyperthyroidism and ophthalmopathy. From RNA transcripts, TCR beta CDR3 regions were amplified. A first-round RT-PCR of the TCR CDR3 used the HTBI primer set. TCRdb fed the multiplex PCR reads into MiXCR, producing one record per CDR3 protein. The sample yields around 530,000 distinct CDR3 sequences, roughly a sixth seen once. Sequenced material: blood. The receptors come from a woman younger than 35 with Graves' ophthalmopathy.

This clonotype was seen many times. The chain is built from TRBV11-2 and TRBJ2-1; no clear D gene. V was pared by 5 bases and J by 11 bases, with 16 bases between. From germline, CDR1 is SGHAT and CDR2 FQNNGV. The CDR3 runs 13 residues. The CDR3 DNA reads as TGTGCCAGCAGCCTTGACACACCCCCTCAGCAGTTCTTC. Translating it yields CASSLDTPPQQFF.

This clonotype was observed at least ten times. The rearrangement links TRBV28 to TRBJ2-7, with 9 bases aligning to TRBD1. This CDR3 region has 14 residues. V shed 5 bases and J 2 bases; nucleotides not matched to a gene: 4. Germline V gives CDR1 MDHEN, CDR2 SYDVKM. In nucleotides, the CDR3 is TGTGCCAGCAGTCACGGACAGGGGCCCTACGAGCAGTACTTC. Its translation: CASSHGQGPYEQYF. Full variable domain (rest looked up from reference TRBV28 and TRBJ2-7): DVKVTQSSRYLVKRTGEKVFLECVQDMDHENMFWYRQDPGLGLRLIYFSYDVKMKEKGDIPEGYSVSREKKERFSLILESASTNQTSMYLCASSHGQGPYEQYFGPGTRLTVT.

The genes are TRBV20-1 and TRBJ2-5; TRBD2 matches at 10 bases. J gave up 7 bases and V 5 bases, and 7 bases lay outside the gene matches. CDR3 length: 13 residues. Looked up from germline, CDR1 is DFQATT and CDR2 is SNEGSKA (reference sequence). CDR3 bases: TGCAGTGCTTTCAGCGGGGGGGTCAGGACCCAGTACTTC. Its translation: CSAFSGGVRTQYF.

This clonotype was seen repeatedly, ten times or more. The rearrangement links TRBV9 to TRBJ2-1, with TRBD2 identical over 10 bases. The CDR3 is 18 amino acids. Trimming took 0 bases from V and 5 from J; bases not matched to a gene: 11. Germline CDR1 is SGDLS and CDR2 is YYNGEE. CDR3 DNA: TGTGCCAGCAGCGTAGCGACAGCGGGGGGGCCTGGAAACAATGAGCAGTTCTTC. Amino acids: CASSVATAGGPGNNEQFF.

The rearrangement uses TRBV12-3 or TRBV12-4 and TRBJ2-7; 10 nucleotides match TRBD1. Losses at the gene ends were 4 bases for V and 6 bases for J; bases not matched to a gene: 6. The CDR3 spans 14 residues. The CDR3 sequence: CASSSRQGAGEQYF. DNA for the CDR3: TGTGCCAGCAGTTCGAGACAGGGGGCAGGCGAGCAGTACTTC.

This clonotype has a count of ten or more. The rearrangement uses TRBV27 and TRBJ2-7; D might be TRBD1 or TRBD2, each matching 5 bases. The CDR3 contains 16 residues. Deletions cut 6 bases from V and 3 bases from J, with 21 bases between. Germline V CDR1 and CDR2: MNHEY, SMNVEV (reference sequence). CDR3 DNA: TGTGCCAGCAGGCCGGGGAGCAGCTTAGGGGACTACGAGCAGTACTTC. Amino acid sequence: CASRPGSSLGDYEQYF.

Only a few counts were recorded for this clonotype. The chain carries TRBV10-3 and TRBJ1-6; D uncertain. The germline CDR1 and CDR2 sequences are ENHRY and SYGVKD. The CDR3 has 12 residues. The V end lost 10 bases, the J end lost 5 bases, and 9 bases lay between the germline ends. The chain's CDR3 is CATSSNNSPLHF. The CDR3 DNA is TGTGCCACATCTTCAAATAATTCACCCCTCCACTTT.

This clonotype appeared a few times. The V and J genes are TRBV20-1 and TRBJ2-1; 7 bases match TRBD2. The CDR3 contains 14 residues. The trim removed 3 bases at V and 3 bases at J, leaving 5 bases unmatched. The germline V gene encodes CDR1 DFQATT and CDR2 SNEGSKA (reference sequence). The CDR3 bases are TGCAGTGCTAGCGGGAGGTCTTACTACAATGAGCAGTTCTTC. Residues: CSASGRSYYNEQFF.

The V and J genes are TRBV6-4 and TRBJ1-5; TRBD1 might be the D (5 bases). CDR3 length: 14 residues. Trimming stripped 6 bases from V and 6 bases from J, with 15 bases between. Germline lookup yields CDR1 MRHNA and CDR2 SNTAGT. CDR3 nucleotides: TGTGCCAGCAGACTCCCCGGGGGAGGTCAGCCCCAGCATTTT. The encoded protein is CASRLPGGGQPQHF.

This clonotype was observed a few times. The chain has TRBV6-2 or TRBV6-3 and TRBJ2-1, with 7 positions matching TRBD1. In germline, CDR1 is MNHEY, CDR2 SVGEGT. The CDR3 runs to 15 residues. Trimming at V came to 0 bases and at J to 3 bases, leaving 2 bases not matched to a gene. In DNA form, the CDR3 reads TGTGCCAGCAGTTACTCAGGGGGCGACTACAATGAGCAGTTCTTC. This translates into CASSYSGGDYNEQFF.